This T cell receptor beta chain was documented in a study of CD8 T cells in ankylosing spondylitis. Only a few counts were recorded for this clonotype. Its antigen is unidentified. Study results and caveats: The study identified a TCR beta motif of seven or eight highly homologous variants that appeared characteristic of ankylosing spondylitis blood. Significant enrichment of disease-linked clones was reported in matched ankylosing spondylitis synovial fluid. Disease-linked clones displayed a CD8+ phenotype and appeared relatively rarely in peripheral blood. Before this, some motif variants had been reported in reactive arthritis synovial fluid and blood.

By quantitative 5'-RACE with molecular barcodes, the TCR beta libraries were made. One entry per CDR3 protein, called by TCRdb with MiXCR from the 5' RACE reads. The sample includes 200,000 to 250,000 distinct CDR3 sequences, 15% to 20% of them seen just once. CDR3 length: 14 amino acids. Between the trimmed V and J ends, which lost 0 bases and 2 bases, there was a span of 2 bases. CDR1 and CDR2 (germline): MNHNS, SASEGT. What was sequenced was blood, either unsorted or a sorted T cell fraction (not recorded which). The chain has TRBV6-1 and TRBJ2-6; no clear D. The source of this sequence is a male donor with ankylosing spondylitis. The CDR3 region has the DNA TGTGCCAGCAGTGAAGCACCTGGGGCCAACGTCCTGACTTTC. Protein: CASSEAPGANVLTF.